Detailed here is one TCR beta chain. This sample was included in a study of blood T cell repertoires in COVID-19. Study information: Whether acute or convalescent, the COVID-19 samples came from the United States, Italy and Spain.

Clones were read by immunoSEQ multiplex PCR, and TCRdb kept only the in-frame ones, dropping some. The repertoire holds some 77,000 clones, with 87% as singletons. Trimming removed 5 bases from V and 5 bases from J, with 15 bases in between. Germline-derived CDR1 and CDR2 are MNHEY and SVGAGI. The length of the CDR3 is 14 residues. The rearrangement joins TRBV6-5 to TRBJ1-1; perhaps TRBD1 as D (6 bases). The TCR comes from a man aged 25-45 years with acute or convalescent COVID-19. The sample consisted of peripheral blood. The CDR3 spells CASSPQTGQTEAFF. CDR3 in DNA: TGTGCCAGCAGTCCTCAGACCGGACAGACTGAAGCTTTCTTT.